Presented here are 32 T cell receptor beta chains from one specimen sequenced in a study of control samples from healthy donors and cancer patients. TCRdb keeps only in-frame clones here, not all; method: immunoSEQ multiplex PCR. The sample shows 200,000 or so clones, 85% to 95% of them seen only once. The sequenced sample was blood. The receptor set was obtained from a man aged 50-60 years in good health.

This sequence joins TRBV18 and TRBJ2-5, with D perhaps matching TRBD1 or TRBD2 (5 bases each). V was shortened by 4 bases and J by 5 bases, with 17 bases between the two germline ends. The CDR3 runs 15 residues. Germline lookup yields CDR1 KGHSH and CDR2 LQKENI. The CDR3 DNA reads TGTGCCAGCTCACAGACTTGGGACGGACCGGAGACCCAGTACTTC. Protein product: CASSQTWDGPETQYF.

The rearrangement uses TRBV19 and TRBJ1-2; unclear D gene. Deletions cut 3 bases from V and 8 bases from J, with 10 bases between. The CDR3 runs to 12 residues. Germline CDR1 is LNHDA and CDR2 is SQIVND (reference sequence). The DNA of the CDR3 is TGTGCCAGTAGTATCCTGAGGCAAGGCTACACCTTC. Amino acids: CASSILRQGYTF.

This clone was seen only once. The CDR3 loop reads CASSYSERVRTDTQYF. In DNA, the CDR3 is TGTGCCAGCAGTTACTCTGAGCGGGTCCGCACAGATACGCAGTATTTT. This chain links TRBV6-5 with TRBJ2-3; TRBD2 is a possible D gene (6 bases). This CDR3 spans 16 amino acids. Trimming shortened V by 0 bases and J by 1 base, and 11 bases separated the two germline ends. Germline CDR1 is MNHEY and CDR2 is SVGAGI.

The chain joins TRBV5-6 to TRBJ2-1; TRBD2 matches 7 bases. Germline CDR1 is SGHDT and CDR2 is YYEEEE. J lost 12 bases, V lost 2 bases, and 14 bases had no gene match. The CDR3 runs to 15 residues. CDR3 protein: CASSLESGAWVRQFF. The CDR3 nucleotides are TGTGCCAGCAGCTTAGAGAGCGGGGCGTGGGTGAGGCAGTTCTTC.

The chain carries TRBV7-2 and TRBJ1-5; D unresolved. Germline V gene data show CDR1 as SGHTA and CDR2 as FQGNSA. V dropped 5 bases and J dropped 8 bases, with 16 bases sitting between them. CDR3 length: 14 amino acids. This CDR3 is CASSLTDGWEPQHF. CDR3 nucleotides: TGTGCCAGCAGCCTCACAGACGGCTGGGAGCCCCAGCATTTT.

In its sample, this clone was seen a few times. CDR3 region: CASSPRRGEETQYF. Here the CDR3 DNA reads TGTGCCAGCAGCCCCCGGAGGGGCGAAGAGACCCAGTACTTC. The chain uses TRBV9 and TRBJ2-5, with D possibly being TRBD2 (6 bases). Germline CDR1 SGDLS, CDR2 YYNGEE. The CDR3 loop spans 14 amino acids. Deletions cut 4 bases from V and 3 bases from J, with 13 bases between.

The chain uses TRBV10-1 and TRBJ2-2, with 7 bases that match TRBD1. Unmatched junction bases numbered 8, after V lost 1 base and J lost 3 bases. This CDR3 is built from 17 residues. The germline V gene encodes CDR1 WNHNN and CDR2 SYGVQD (reference sequence). CDR3 bases: TGCGCCAGCAGTGAGTTTCCGACAGGGTCGGACACCGGGGAGCTGTTTTTT. Translation gives CASSEFPTGSDTGELFF.

The chain combines TRBV7-2 with TRBJ2-7; a possible D gene is TRBD2 (6 bases). The CDR3 consists of 14 residues. Germline V gene lookup returns CDR1 SGHTA and CDR2 FQGNSA. Trimming removed 5 bases from V and 3 bases from J, with 14 bases in between. The CDR3, as DNA: TGTGCCAGCAGCATTTCGGGCGGGAACTACGAGCAGTACTTC. This encodes CASSISGGNYEQYF.

The V and J genes are TRBV30 and TRBJ1-3; no clear D. Trimming removed 2 bases at V and 0 bases at J, with 17 bases between. CDR3 length equals 17 residues. Per the germline V gene, CDR1 is GTSNPN and CDR2 is SVGIG (reference sequence). The CDR3 DNA sequence: TGTGCCTGGAGTCGGTGGGAGGGTCGGGCCTCTGGAAACACCATATATTTT. It codes for CAWSRWEGRASGNTIYF.

V gene TRBV6-1 combines with J gene TRBJ1-6; D gene uncertain. CDR3 length: 14 amino acids. Germline V lookup: CDR1 MNHNS, CDR2 SASEGT. Between the trimmed V and J ends, which lost 1 base and 9 bases, there was a span of 10 bases. For the CDR3, the DNA is TGTGCCAGCAGTGAAGTGATTGCCGGTTCACCCCTCCACTTT. This codes for CASSEVIAGSPLHF.

This sequence joins TRBV24-1 and TRBJ1-3; D is unresolved. There are 13 residues in the CDR3. The germline V and J ends were trimmed by 4 bases and 4 bases, with 7 bases remaining between them. Germline CDR1 and CDR2: KGHDR and SFDVKD. The CDR3 nucleotides read TGTGCCACCAGTGACCCCACCGGAAACACCATATATTTT. Its translation: CATSDPTGNTIYF.

V gene TRBV30 combines with J gene TRBJ1-5; D unclear. Deletions cut 2 bases from V and 0 bases from J, with 2 bases between. The germline CDR1 and CDR2 sequences are GTSNPN and SVGIG (reference sequence). This CDR3 comprises 12 residues. The CDR3 loop is CAWSLSNQPQHF. Here the CDR3 DNA reads TGTGCCTGGAGTCTTAGCAATCAGCCCCAGCATTTT.

This clone occurred once. This chain connects TRBV4-2 to TRBJ2-1; tentative D call: TRBD2 (6 bases). Trimming took 1 base from V and 2 from J, leaving 15 bases between them. The germline V gene encodes CDR1 LGHNA and CDR2 YNFKEQ. The CDR3 covers 17 residues. In DNA, the CDR3 is TGTGCCAGCAGCCAAGTTAGCGCGGGGTATGCCTACAATGAGCAGTTCTTC. It is translated as CASSQVSAGYAYNEQFF.

V gene TRBV7-3 combines with J gene TRBJ2-5, with D perhaps TRBD2 (6 bases). The CDR3 is made up of 16 amino acids. The germline gives CDR1 SGHTA, CDR2 FQGTGA. Trimming took 5 bases from V and 2 from J, leaving 18 bases between them. The CDR3 DNA sequence: TGTGCCAGCAGCCCCTGGGGGTACGGGGGTCAAGAGACCCAGTACTTC. This encodes CASSPWGYGGQETQYF. The variable domain in full, with the rest retrieved from reference TRBV7-3 and TRBJ2-5, is GAGVSQTPSNKVTEKGKYVELRCDPISGHTALYWYRQSLGQGPEFLIYFQGTGAADDSGLPNDRFFAVRPEGSVSTLKIQRTERGDSAVYLCASSPWGYGGQETQYFGPGTRLLVL.

The chain's CDR3 is CASSVSGGPETQYF. In DNA form, the CDR3 reads TGTGCCAGCAGTGTTTCGGGGGGCCCAGAGACCCAGTACTTC. The chain employs TRBV2 and TRBJ2-5; weak D call: TRBD2 (7 bases). Germline assignment: CDR1 SNHLY and CDR2 FYNNEI. The CDR3 runs to 14 residues. The V end lost 4 bases, the J end lost 4 bases, and 13 bases lay between the germline ends.

The CDR3 DNA sequence: TGTGCCAGTACAGGGGGCGGCTCTAACTATGGCTACACCTTC. Translated, it gives CASTGGGSNYGYTF. This sequence joins TRBV19 and TRBJ1-2; 8 bases fit TRBD1. Germline CDR1 LNHDA, CDR2 SQIVND (reference sequence). Losses at the gene ends were 7 bases for V and 0 bases for J; bases not matched to a gene: 4. The CDR3 has 14 amino acids. The whole variable domain, filled in from reference TRBV19 and TRBJ1-2, reads DGGITQSPKYLFRKEGQNVTLSCEQNLNHDAMYWYRQDPGQGLRLIYYSQIVNDFQKGDIAEGYSVSREKKESFPLTVTSAQKNPTAFYLCASTGGGSNYGYTFGSGTRLTVV.

The V and J genes are TRBV5-1 and TRBJ2-5; D uncertain. CDR3 size: 14 residues. Germline CDR1 SGHRS, CDR2 YFSETQ. V was pared by 0 bases and J by 1 base, with 7 bases between. As DNA, the CDR3 is TGCGCCAGCAGCTTGGGACCGCCCCAAGAGACCCAGTACTTC. This gives the protein CASSLGPPQETQYF.

The sample holds one count of this clone. This chain connects TRBV7-3 to TRBJ2-3; D gene unclear. There are 15 residues in the CDR3. Germline V gene lookup returns CDR1 SGHTA and CDR2 FQGTGA. Trimming removed 2 bases at V and 0 bases at J, with 9 bases between. The CDR3 is CASSLLGASTDTQYF. In nucleotides, the CDR3 is TGTGCCAGCAGCTTACTCGGAGCTAGCACAGATACGCAGTATTTT.

The chain recombines TRBV7-2 with TRBJ1-3; no reliable D call. Trimming left V 1 base short and J 0 bases short, with 4 bases between. The germline V gene encodes CDR1 SGHTA and CDR2 FQGNSA. The CDR3 totals 14 residues. CDR3 sequence (DNA): TGTGCCAGCAGCTTAGACATCTCTGGAAACACCATATATTTT. It yields the protein CASSLDISGNTIYF. Filled out from reference TRBV7-2 and TRBJ1-3, the complete variable domain reads GAGVSQSPSNKVTEKGKDVELRCDPISGHTALYWYRQSLGQGLEFLIYFQGNSAPDKSGLPSDRFSAERTGGSVSTLTIQRTQQEDSAVYLCASSLDISGNTIYFGEGSWLTVV.

The rearrangement uses TRBV10-2 and TRBJ1-1; TRBD1 might be the D (6 bases). CDR1 WSHSY and CDR2 SAAADI come from the germline V gene. The CDR3 loop spans 13 amino acids. V lost 7 bases and J lost 6, with 15 bases in between. The DNA of the CDR3 is TGCGCCAGCATGAAGGGGGGTCGAGCTGAAGCTTTCTTT. Protein product: CASMKGGRAEAFF.

The chain links TRBV15 to TRBJ1-5; D is unresolved. CDR3 length equals 12 residues. Germline CDR1 is LNHNV and CDR2 is YYDKDF (reference sequence). Trimming shortened V by 4 bases and J by 5 bases, and 6 bases separated the two germline ends. For the CDR3, the DNA is TGTGCCACCAGCATCCTGGATCAGCCCCAGCATTTT. Translation: CATSILDQPQHF.

The chain carries TRBV4-1 and TRBJ1-4; D possibly corresponds to TRBD1 (6 bases). The CDR3 extends over 17 amino acids. From germline, CDR1 is MGHRA and CDR2 YSYEKL. V was shortened by 1 base and J by 8 bases, with 20 bases between the two germline ends. The CDR3 spells CASSQGQGHYVWEKLFF. CDR3 in DNA: TGCGCCAGCAGCCAAGGGCAGGGGCATTACGTCTGGGAAAAACTGTTTTTT.

V is TRBV7-8 and J is TRBJ1-2; weak D call: TRBD1 (5 bases). Germline V gene data show CDR1 as SGHVS and CDR2 as FQNEAQ. The CDR3 loop spans 17 amino acids. V was trimmed by 3 bases and J by 7 bases, leaving 24 bases between them. DNA of the CDR3: TGTGCCAGCAGCTTCCGGGACGGTCTTCCTGAGAGTTTTGGCTACACCTTC. Translating gives CASSFRDGLPESFGYTF.

The chain links TRBV7-2 to TRBJ2-2, with 9 bases identical to TRBD1. Trimming cost V 5 bases and J 5 bases; bases outside gene matches: 9. Germline CDR1 SGHTA, CDR2 FQGNSA. The CDR3 loop spans 16 amino acids. DNA for the CDR3: TGTGCCAGCAGCCCCGGGACAGGGAGAGGAACCGGGGAGCTGTTTTTT. The encoded protein is CASSPGTGRGTGELFF.

The rearrangement joins TRBV27 to TRBJ2-1, with a possible D match to TRBD1 (5 bases). V gave up 3 bases and J gave up 2 bases, with 11 bases separating them. The CDR3 is 15 amino acids. Germline lookup yields CDR1 MNHEY and CDR2 SMNVEV (reference sequence). The CDR3 region is CASSLSGLTYNEQFF. CDR3 nucleotides: TGTGCCAGCAGTTTGTCAGGGCTAACCTACAATGAGCAGTTCTTC.

The J gene is TRBJ1-6, the V gene TRBV2; 7 nucleotides align to TRBD1. CDR1 and CDR2 from the germline V gene are SNHLY and FYNNEI. CDR3 length: 16 amino acids. J lost 0 bases, V lost 6 bases, and 5 bases had no gene match. The CDR3 DNA follows: TGTGCCAGCAGGGCCAGGGACAGCTCCTATAATTCACCCCTCCACTTT. Its translation: CASRARDSSYNSPLHF.

The chain joins TRBV6-1 to TRBJ1-2; D not resolved. The germline V gene encodes CDR1 MNHNS and CDR2 SASEGT. The CDR3 totals 14 residues. With 1 base removed from V and 8 bases from J, the gap between germline ends came to 14 bases. DNA for the CDR3: TGTGCCAGCAGTGAAGGCGGGAGCATAAACGGCTACACCTTC. Its translation is CASSEGGSINGYTF.

The chain employs TRBV5-4 and TRBJ1-6; tentative D call: TRBD1 (5 bases). This CDR3 comprises 17 residues. Germline V lookup: CDR1 SGHNT, CDR2 YYREEE (reference sequence). Trimming removed 4 bases from V and 6 bases from J, with 20 bases in between. The DNA of the CDR3 is TGTGCCAGCAGCCCCCGCGGGGACGGTTGGCCTAATTCACCCCTCCACTTT. Amino acid sequence: CASSPRGDGWPNSPLHF.

This clone appeared once. CDR3 nucleotides: TGTGCCAGCGATGTGGTTCAGGGGAGCACTGAAGCTTTCTTT. It specifies CASDVVQGSTEAFF. The chain uses TRBV28 and TRBJ1-1; the D gene is possibly TRBD1 (6 bases). Trimming left V 8 bases short and J 4 bases short, with 17 bases between. The CDR3 has 14 amino acids. Germline CDR1 is MDHEN and CDR2 is SYDVKM.

The V and J genes are TRBV6-2 or TRBV6-3 and TRBJ1-1; D gene ambiguous. Germline values: CDR1 MNHEY, CDR2 SVGEGT. CDR3 length: 14 residues. Deletions cut 0 bases from V and 5 bases from J, with 10 bases between. CDR3 sequence reads: CASSYSAAATEAFF. The CDR3 DNA reads TGTGCCAGCAGTTACTCTGCGGCAGCAACTGAAGCTTTCTTT.

V gene TRBV2 combines with J gene TRBJ2-1; D is unresolved. CDR1 is SNHLY and CDR2 is FYNNEI in the germline V gene. Trimming cost V 5 bases and J 9 bases, with 17 bases left between them. The CDR3 extends over 14 amino acids. CDR3: CASSPSTPESEQFF. The DNA for the CDR3 is TGTGCCAGCAGTCCAAGTACCCCGGAGAGTGAGCAGTTCTTC.

The chain has TRBV19 and TRBJ1-4; D is undetermined. This CDR3 is 13 amino acids long. The germline CDR1 and CDR2 sequences are LNHDA and SQIVND (reference sequence). V was pared by 9 bases and J by 6 bases, with 14 bases between. In DNA, the CDR3 is TGTGCCAGGATGGAGGATTGGGATGAAAAACTGTTTTTT. It translates to CARMEDWDEKLFF.